This is a list of T cell receptor beta chains from one sample in a study of cytomegalovirus exposure and HLA in healthy donors. The protocol was immunoSEQ multiplex PCR, while the TCRdb copy is restricted to in-frame clones and leaves out a portion. The table shows roughly 150,000 clones, with about 83% occurring only once. The specimen sequenced was PBMCs. Receptors originate from a man aged 35 to 55 in good health and CMV-seropositive. Each CDR3 is given with its conserved first and last residue. D genes are given only for firm matches. A clone size is listed for some rows: how often the clone was seen (once, few, many), or a class if it is expanded.

cdr3_nt	cdr3_aa	clone_size	v_call	d_call	j_call
TGTGCCAGCAGCTTGTCAGGGTATAGAGCCTACAATGGGCAGTTCTTC	CASSLSGYRAYNGQFF	-	TRBV11-2	-	TRBJ2-1
TGTGCCAGTGGTCCGCCAGGGGGTGGGAACACTGAAGCTTTCTTT	CASGPPGGGNTEAFF	-	TRBV19	TRBD1	TRBJ1-1
TGTGCCAGCAGCCCCGGAGGGATATCCTACAATGAGCAGTTCTTC	CASSPGGISYNEQFF	-	TRBV5-4	-	TRBJ2-1
TGTGCCAGCAGTGAACTATCAACAGAGAACACCGGGGAGCTGTTTTTT	CASSELSTENTGELFF	-	TRBV2	-	TRBJ2-2
TGTGCCAGTAGTATAAGGCTAGCGGGACCCTCCTACAATGAGCAGTTCTTC	CASSIRLAGPSYNEQFF	-	TRBV19	TRBD2	TRBJ2-1
TGTGCCAGCAGGTCATCCCCGGTGAACACTGAAGCTTTCTTT	CASRSSPVNTEAFF	-	TRBV7-3	-	TRBJ1-1
TGTGCCAGCAGTCCCGGACAGGGACGATCCTACGAGCAGTACTTC	CASSPGQGRSYEQYF	-	TRBV27	TRBD1	TRBJ2-7
TGCGCCAGCAGTCATGTCGCCTTCAACACCTACGAGCAGTACTTC	CASSHVAFNTYEQYF	-	TRBV4-1	-	TRBJ2-7
TGTGCCATCAGTGAAGGAGGGCGGACTGAAGCTTTCTTT	CAISEGGRTEAFF	few	TRBV10-3	-	TRBJ1-1
TGTGCCAGCAGCTTATATGGGCGGGAGGAAGTAACCGGGGAGCTGTTTTTT	CASSLYGREEVTGELFF	-	TRBV7-9	TRBD2	TRBJ2-2
TGTGCCAGCAGCCAAGAGGGACAGGGTCGCCAAAAACTGTTTTTT	CASSQEGQGRQKLFF	-	TRBV4-2	TRBD1	TRBJ1-4
TGTGCCAGCAGCTTAGGACAGATATACGAGCAGTACTTC	CASSLGQIYEQYF	-	TRBV7-9	-	TRBJ2-7
TGTGCCAGCAGCCAAACGACAGACACTGAAGCTTTCTTT	CASSQTTDTEAFF	-	TRBV5-5	-	TRBJ1-1
TGTGCCAGCACCCCCGGCAGGGCCAAGATCTTGGAAGCTTTCTTT	CASTPGRAKILEAFF	-	TRBV21-1	-	TRBJ1-1
TGTGCCAGCAGCTTAGACCGATTCTACGAGCAGTACTTC	CASSLDRFYEQYF	-	TRBV7-8	-	TRBJ2-7
TGTGCCAGCAGCTTAACAGGAACAGGAGCGGGTAACTACAATGAGCAGTTCTTC	CASSLTGTGAGNYNEQFF	once	TRBV7-3	-	TRBJ2-1
TGTGCCAGCAGGCTTCGTAGGGGCTCCTACAATGAGCAGTTCTTC	CASRLRRGSYNEQFF	-	TRBV7-2	-	TRBJ2-1
TGTGCCTGGAGTGTATCGGGACTCGAAGCTTTCTTT	CAWSVSGLEAFF	-	TRBV30	-	TRBJ1-1
TGTGCCAGCAGCTCTCTCTTCAGACAGGTTCGAGGAAACACCATATATTTT	CASSSLFRQVRGNTIYF	-	TRBV7-9	-	TRBJ1-3
TGTGCCAGCAGCAGGGGGGGGAACTCTGGAAACACCATATATTTT	CASSRGGNSGNTIYF	-	TRBV7-2	-	TRBJ1-3
TGTGCCAGTAGTATAGTAGGAGGAACTAATGAAAAACTGTTTTTT	CASSIVGGTNEKLFF	-	TRBV19	-	TRBJ1-4
TGCGCCAGCAGCTTGGGGCCGGGTTACTCTGGAAACACCATATATTTT	CASSLGPGYSGNTIYF	-	TRBV5-1	-	TRBJ1-3
TGTGCCAGCAGGCGGGACAGGGGGTACGAGCAGTACTTC	CASRRDRGYEQYF	-	TRBV6-5	TRBD1	TRBJ2-7
TGCAGTGCTAGCCGGGGCAATGAGCAGTTCTTC	CSASRGNEQFF	few	TRBV20-1	-	TRBJ2-1
TGTGCCAGCAGCTTAACTCCGGGAGGGCAAGAGACCCAGTACTTC	CASSLTPGGQETQYF	-	TRBV11-2	TRBD2	TRBJ2-5
TGTGCCAGCAGTTCAGGGTTAGGCCAAGCTAATGAAAAACTGTTTTTT	CASSSGLGQANEKLFF	-	TRBV28	-	TRBJ1-4
TGTGCCAGCAGCCAAGATCGCCGACTAGTCGGCGAGCAGTACTTC	CASSQDRRLVGEQYF	-	TRBV4-2	-	TRBJ2-7
TGTGCCAGCAGCCAAGATAGGACAGGGGTTCAGCCCCAGCATTTT	CASSQDRTGVQPQHF	-	TRBV16	TRBD1	TRBJ1-5
TGTGCCAGCAGTCACAGGGGGCGGATTGCCCGCTACGAGCAGTACTTC	CASSHRGRIARYEQYF	-	TRBV28	TRBD1	TRBJ2-7
TGTGCCAGCAGTGGGGGGACAGGGGCGGCCAAAAACATTCAGTACTTC	CASSGGTGAAKNIQYF	-	TRBV27	TRBD1	TRBJ2-4
TGTGCCAGCTCGATGTCAGGGCCTGGGGCCAACATCCTGACTTTC	CASSMSGPGANILTF	-	TRBV2	-	TRBJ2-6
TGCAGCGTTGGGGAGGGAGGGGGACACATTGAAGCTTTCTTT	CSVGEGGGHIEAFF	-	TRBV29-1	-	TRBJ1-1
TGTGCCAGCAGCACTTTGACTATAAGGGACAATGAGCAGTTCTTC	CASSTLTIRDNEQFF	-	TRBV7-9	-	TRBJ2-1
TGTGCCAGCAGCTTAGGTACAGGGGAGAGGGAGACCCAGTACTTC	CASSLGTGERETQYF	-	TRBV7-6	TRBD1	TRBJ2-5
TGTGCCAGCAGTGAACAACAGACCTCGAACACCGGGGAGCTGTTTTTT	CASSEQQTSNTGELFF	-	TRBV2	-	TRBJ2-2
TGTGCCAGCAGCCAACAGGGGGGGGTCAGCGAGCAGTACTTC	CASSQQGGVSEQYF	-	TRBV7-9	-	TRBJ2-7
TGTGCCAGCAGCCTCGGGACAGTCGGGTATAATGAAAAACTGTTTTTT	CASSLGTVGYNEKLFF	-	TRBV28	TRBD1	TRBJ1-4
TGTGTCAGAAGCTTCGGAGAGACTAGCGGGAGGGAGGTTGAGCAGTTCTTC	CVRSFGETSGREVEQFF	-	TRBV7-5	-	TRBJ2-1
TGTGCCAGCAGTCGACAGCTGCCGAGCCAGCCCCAGCATTTT	CASSRQLPSQPQHF	once	TRBV2	-	TRBJ1-5
TGTGCCAGCAGTGTACAGGGAGTGGGTCAAGAGACCCAGTACTTC	CASSVQGVGQETQYF	-	TRBV2	-	TRBJ2-5